This is a list of T cell receptor beta chains from one sample in a study of vaccination effects on CD4 cells after COVID-19. No antigens are known for them. The method was immunoSEQ multiplex PCR; TCRdb's version includes in-frame clones alone and lacks a portion of them. The sample includes about 24,000 clones, 70% to 80% of them seen just once. The sample in question was CD4+ T cells from PBMCs cultured with SARS-CoV-2 spike peptides, obtained before COVID-19 vaccination. The origin of the receptors is a human donor who had a prior SARS-CoV-2 infection. The CDR3 runs from the conserved cysteine through the conserved F or W. A D gene is named only where the DNA matches it firmly. Size values are once, few and many counts, or a class for expanded clones, and some rows have none.

j_gene,v_gene,d_gene,abundance,CDR3nt,CDR3aa
TRBJ1-1,TRBV5-6,.,.,TGTGCCAGCAGCAGGGTACAGGGAATGAACACTGAAGCTTTCTTT,CASSRVQGMNTEAFF
TRBJ2-5,TRBV28,TRBD2,.,TGTGCCAGCAGTCTGACTAGCGAAGAGACCCAGTACTTC,CASSLTSEETQYF
TRBJ1-5,TRBV7-2,TRBD1,.,TGTGCCAGCAGCTTAACCGGCGGGACAGCTATAGCTAGCAATCAGCCCCAGCATTTT,CASSLTGGTAIASNQPQHF
TRBJ1-4,TRBV7-9,TRBD1,.,TGTGCCAGCAGTTTAGGGGACAGAGCAACTAATGAAAAACTGTTTTTT,CASSLGDRATNEKLFF
TRBJ2-5,TRBV11-3,TRBD1,.,TGTGCCAGCAGCTTCGAGACAGGGGACATACAGACCCAGTACTTC,CASSFETGDIQTQYF
TRBJ1-2,TRBV30,.,.,TGTGCCTGGAGTAGAATAATCAGTGACTATGGCTACACCTTC,CAWSRIISDYGYTF
TRBJ1-2,TRBV9,.,.,TGTGCCAGCAGCGAGCGTCGACAGGACTATGGCTACACCTTC,CASSERRQDYGYTF
TRBJ2-3,TRBV2,TRBD2,once,TGTGCCAGCAGTGAAAATAGCGGGAGGTTTCCGTTTAGCACAGATACGCAGTATTTT,CASSENSGRFPFSTDTQYF
TRBJ2-3,TRBV7-3,.,.,TGTGCCAGCAGCTTTTACACAGATACGCAGTATTTT,CASSFYTDTQYF
TRBJ1-1,TRBV18,TRBD1,.,TGTGCCAGCTCACAGGGGGCGAGCACTGAAGCTTTCTTT,CASSQGASTEAFF
TRBJ1-5,TRBV6-5,TRBD1,.,TGTGCCAGCAGAGTGGGGACAGGGGCCAATCAGCCCCAGCATTTT,CASRVGTGANQPQHF
TRBJ1-3,TRBV7-9,.,few,TGTGCCCTCGTGAGCTCTGGAAACACCATATATTTT,CALVSSGNTIYF
TRBJ1-5,TRBV27,.,.,TGTGCCAGCAGTTACAGGGAAAATCAGCCCCAGCATTTT,CASSYRENQPQHF
TRBJ2-5,TRBV3-1/TRBV3-2,.,.,TGTGCCAGCAGCCAAGCTGGACTACGACAAGAGACCCAGTACTTC,CASSQAGLRQETQYF
TRBJ2-5,TRBV9,TRBD2,few,TGTGCCAGCACCCCGATAGCGGGAGGTTTAGAGACCCAGTACTTC,CASTPIAGGLETQYF
TRBJ2-7,TRBV6-5,.,.,TGTGCCAGCAGCAACTACTACGAGCAGTACTTC,CASSNYYEQYF
TRBJ2-6,TRBV6-1,.,.,TGTGCCAGCGGCGAAGTTGGGAGTACTCTAGGGGCCAACGTCCTGACTTTC,CASGEVGSTLGANVLTF
TRBJ2-7,TRBV6-6,.,.,TGTGCCAGCAGTTACATACCCAACGAGCAGTACTTC,CASSYIPNEQYF
TRBJ1-2,TRBV6-5,.,medium-sized,TGTGCCAGCAGTTACACAGGGAAGATTAGGGGCTACACCTTC,CASSYTGKIRGYTF
TRBJ2-7,TRBV19,TRBD1,few,TGTGCCAGTAGTATCCGAAGCCCGGGACAGGGGAACTACGAGCAGTACTTC,CASSIRSPGQGNYEQYF
TRBJ2-7,TRBV2,.,.,TGTGCCAGCAGAGAAAGGCGACCGGTCTCCTACGAGCAGTACTTC,CASRERRPVSYEQYF
TRBJ1-1,TRBV10-3,.,.,TGTGCCATCAGTGAGTCACCAGGGATTGAAGCTTTCTTT,CAISESPGIEAFF
TRBJ2-4,TRBV3-1/TRBV3-2,.,.,TGTGCCAGCAGCCAAGGGGCTCAAAACATTCAGTACTTC,CASSQGAQNIQYF
TRBJ2-3,TRBV7-3,.,.,TGTGCCAGCAGCTTAGGTCATCAACTAGGCTTGGATACGCAGTATTTT,CASSLGHQLGLDTQYF
TRBJ2-7,TRBV18,TRBD2,.,TGTGCCAGCTCACCGTCGGGGGGGATCGGTCCCGAGCAGTACTTC,CASSPSGGIGPEQYF
TRBJ2-3,TRBV29-1,.,.,TGCAGCGTTTTTAGGGTGGATACGCAGTATTTT,CSVFRVDTQYF
TRBJ1-3,TRBV3-1/TRBV3-2,.,few,TGTGCCAGCAGCCTCAATCTCTTTTTGGGAAACACCATATATTTT,CASSLNLFLGNTIYF
TRBJ2-7,TRBV7-9,TRBD1,few,TGCGAACCGGCCGGGGACAGAGCCTCCGAGCAGTACTTC,CEPAGDRASEQYF
TRBJ2-4,TRBV7-9,.,.,TGTGCCAGCAGCTTAGTGGGGGGTGCCAAAAACATTCAGTACTTC,CASSLVGGAKNIQYF
TRBJ1-1,TRBV3-1/TRBV3-2,.,medium-sized,TGTGCCAGCAGCCAAAGGGGGGGCGGATATGAAGCTTTCTTT,CASSQRGGGYEAFF
TRBJ2-3,TRBV7-6,.,.,TGTGCCAGCAGCTGGACAAGCTCTAGCACAGATACGCAGTATTTT,CASSWTSSSTDTQYF
TRBJ2-2,TRBV18,TRBD2,.,TGTGCCAGCTCACCGTTGAATAGCGGGGGGCTATACACCGGGGAGCTGTTTTTT,CASSPLNSGGLYTGELFF
TRBJ1-2,TRBV7-2,.,.,TGTGCCAGCAGCTTTCCGGTTAGGGCCCGTGGCTACACCTTC,CASSFPVRARGYTF
TRBJ1-1,TRBV4-1,.,.,TGCGCCAGCAGCCAAGATTGGCAGCCTATTCGAGGGGCTTTCTTT,CASSQDWQPIRGAFF
TRBJ2-3,TRBV7-2,TRBD2,.,TGTGCCAGCAGCTTGCAGCGGGGGTTAGATACGCAGTATTTT,CASSLQRGLDTQYF
TRBJ1-2,TRBV5-5,.,.,TGTGCCAGCAGCTTGGCCGCGTGGGGGCCACCCTATGGCTACACCTTC,CASSLAAWGPPYGYTF
TRBJ1-2,TRBV7-9,.,once,TGTGCCAGCAGCCCCCGCGCAGACGCCCCCCGTGGCTACACCTTC,CASSPRADAPRGYTF
TRBJ2-3,TRBV5-1,TRBD2,once,TGCGCCAGCAGCGCCACGGGACTAGCAGATACGCAGTATTTT,CASSATGLADTQYF
TRBJ2-3,TRBV19,TRBD1,.,TGTGCCAGTAGCACATCCACGACAGGGTCAGATACGCAGTATTTT,CASSTSTTGSDTQYF
TRBJ2-2,TRBV14,.,.,TGTGCCAGCAGCCAAGCAACGGGCGGCGGGGAGCTGTTTTTT,CASSQATGGGELFF
TRBJ1-6,TRBV2,.,.,TGTGCCAGCAGTGAAGCAGGACAGCAAGACTACTATTATAATTCACCCCTCCACTTT,CASSEAGQQDYYYNSPLHF
TRBJ1-1,TRBV11-3,.,once,TGTGCCAGCAGCTTCCCAGCCCTGAACACTGAAGCTTTCTTT,CASSFPALNTEAFF
TRBJ1-3,TRBV20-1,.,few,TGCAGTGCTAGCGGGGTAGCCGCCATATATTTT,CSASGVAAIYF
TRBJ2-7,TRBV11-2,.,once,TGTGCCAGCAGCTTAAGACTAGTCCCCCGCGAGCAGTACTTC,CASSLRLVPREQYF
TRBJ2-2,TRBV2,TRBD1,.,TGTGCCAGCAGTCGGGACAGAAACACCGGGGAGCTGTTTTTT,CASSRDRNTGELFF
TRBJ1-4,TRBV11-2,.,.,TGTGCCAGCAGCTCCCGGGACATTCGGAATGAAAAACTGTTTTTT,CASSSRDIRNEKLFF
TRBJ2-7,TRBV30,TRBD1,.,TGTGCCTGGAATTCGGACAGGGGGAGGGTCGAGCAGTACTTC,CAWNSDRGRVEQYF
TRBJ2-7,TRBV5-6,.,once,TGTGCCAGCAGCTTGTCGGCAGGGGAAGAATCCTACGAGCAGTACTTC,CASSLSAGEESYEQYF
TRBJ1-6,TRBV4-3,.,few,TGCGCCAGCAGCCAAGATCTGAGATATCGGAATTCACCCCTCCACTTT,CASSQDLRYRNSPLHF
TRBJ2-5,TRBV5-4,TRBD1,.,TGTGCCAGCAGCTCCCGACAGGGGGCTGGAGAGACCCAGTACTTC,CASSSRQGAGETQYF
TRBJ2-2,TRBV9,.,.,TGTGCCAGCAGCGCCACCGGGATTACAATCACCGGGGAGCTGTTTTTT,CASSATGITITGELFF
TRBJ1-4,TRBV28,.,.,TGTGCCAGCAGTAAGGACAGTGCAACTAATGAAAAACTGTTTTTT,CASSKDSATNEKLFF
TRBJ1-6,TRBV5-4,.,.,TGTGCCAGCAGCTTGGCGGGGGGGAGCTCCTATAATTCACCCCTCCACTTT,CASSLAGGSSYNSPLHF
TRBJ1-5,TRBV15,TRBD1,.,TGTGCCACCAGCAGGCAGGGGGGGTATAGCAATCAGCCCCAGCATTTT,CATSRQGGYSNQPQHF
TRBJ1-1,TRBV4-2,.,.,TGTGCCAGCAGCCAAGAAGGAGGAATGAACACTGAAGCTTTCTTT,CASSQEGGMNTEAFF
TRBJ1-3,TRBV6-5,.,.,TGTGCCAGCAGCCCGGACAGATACTCTGGAAACACCATATATTTT,CASSPDRYSGNTIYF
TRBJ2-1,TRBV11-3,.,.,TGTGCCAGCAGACCCTGGAATAAAGGAGGGAATGTGGGCAATGAGCAGTTCTTC,CASRPWNKGGNVGNEQFF
TRBJ2-3,TRBV5-4,.,.,TGTGCCAGCAGCCCGGGACTTCAAGGCACTGCTCCGCAGTATTTT,CASSPGLQGTAPQYF
TRBJ2-5,TRBV9,.,.,TGTGCCAGCAGCGTAGCTACGACCCCAGGACCCCCCAGCGAAGAGACCCAGTACTTC,CASSVATTPGPPSEETQYF